One sample yielded the 13 T cell receptor delta chains listed below, sequenced in a study of gamma-delta chains in newborns, infants, children. TCRdb applied CATT to the reads for clone calling. This table has approximately 2,000 delta-chain clones, approximately 1.5% appearing once. Sequencing was performed on blood. All receptors derive from a child who was a newborn, infant or young child, either healthy, febrile or measles-vaccinated (not recorded which).

This clone counts as medium-sized. V is TRDV1 and J is TRDJ1, with D perhaps TRDD2 (6 bases). Germline V CDR1 and CDR2: TSWWSYY, QGS. This CDR3 spans 18 amino acids. Trimming stripped 1 base from V and 4 bases from J, with 22 bases between. The CDR3 loop reads CALGEHLPVSWRSDKLIF. DNA for the CDR3: TGTGCTCTTGGGGAACACCTTCCAGTTTCGTGGCGGAGCGATAAACTCATCTTT.

A note on this clone: TCRdb records a much larger clone's protein for this DNA, with a difference at residue 5 that likely arises from a read error; the protein given is the translation of the DNA. V gene TRDV2 combines with J gene TRDJ1; 9 bases match TRDD3. In germline, CDR1 is GEAIGNYY, CDR2 EKD. Trimming removed 3 bases from V and 0 bases from J; junction bases left unmatched: 7. CDR3 length equals 16 residues. CDR3 region: CACDHSTGGHTDKLIF. DNA for the CDR3: TGTGCCTGTGACCATAGTACTGGGGGACACACCGATAAACTCATCTTT.

About this clone: Other DNA sequences in the sample encode the same CDR3. The J gene is TRDJ1, the V gene TRDV1, with 10 bases identical to TRDD3. Germline lookup yields CDR1 TSWWSYY and CDR2 QGS. This CDR3 has 23 amino acids. V gave up 3 bases and J gave up 7 bases; unmatched junction bases: 32. This CDR3 reads CALGEDLTLNPRFPYWGIGKLIF. Here the CDR3 DNA reads TGTGCTCTTGGGGAGGACCTTACGTTGAATCCCCGCTTCCCATACTGGGGGATTGGTAAACTCATCTTT.

Concerning this clone: A far larger clone is only one base removed, so a read error is likely. Other DNA sequences in the same sample also yield this CDR3. The genes are TRDV1 and TRDJ1; 8 nucleotides match TRDD3. Germline assignment: CDR1 TSWWSYY and CDR2 QGS. This CDR3 is 17 amino acids long. CDR3 nucleotide sequence: TGTGCCCTTGGCCCCCTTTGGCTGGGGGAGCCCACCGATAAACTCATCTTT. Protein: CALGPLWLGEPTDKLIF.

This clone was seen a handful of times. One base separates it from a far larger clone, so it is likely a read error. Other DNA sequences in the sample encode the same CDR3. The rearrangement links TRDV1 to TRDJ1; 11 nucleotides align to TRDD3. V gave up 3 bases and J gave up 1 base; unmatched junction bases: 13. The germline gives CDR1 TSWWSYY, CDR2 QGS. The CDR3 spans 19 residues. The CDR3 DNA is TGTGCTCTTGGGGACTGGGTCAGAGGGCTGGGGGATACCACCGATAAACTCATCTTT. Its translation: CALGDWVRGLGDTTDKLIF.

With respect to this clone: The protein listed by TCRdb differs at residue 8 from the translated DNA, so the DNA translation is shown. The chain links TRDV3 to TRDJ1; D uncertain. This CDR3 is 14 amino acids long. Deletions cut 2 bases from V and 0 bases from J, with 13 bases between. CDR1 is TVYSNPD, CDR2 GDNSRS, per germline (reference sequence). CDR3 region: CAFVPDNYTDKLIF. CDR3 bases: TGTGCCTTTGTACCCGATAATTACACCGATAAACTCATCTTT.

About this clone itself: The protein held in TCRdb is that of a much larger clone and does not match this DNA's translation at residue 11, likely because of a read error; the protein shown is translated from the DNA. V usage is TRDV1 and J usage is TRDJ1, with a weak D call TRDD3 (6 bases). Germline lookup yields CDR1 TSWWSYY and CDR2 QGS. The V end lost 2 bases, the J end lost 1 base, and 29 bases lay between the germline ends. CDR3 length: 21 amino acids. Written as DNA, the CDR3 is TGTGCTCTTGGGGAAGTCCCTTTTTACTGGGTGATTTCGCGATCCACCGATAAACTCATCTTT. Protein product: CALGEVPFYWVISRSTDKLIF.

This chain links TRDV1 with TRDJ3, with TRDD3 identical over 9 bases. The CDR3 totals 24 residues. V shed 1 base, J shed 0 bases, and the junction held 19 bases outside the gene matches. CDR1 is TSWWSYY, CDR2 QGS, per germline. CDR3 sequence reads: CALGEHKPPRLGDAVSWDTRQMFF. The CDR3 DNA is TGTGCTCTTGGGGAACATAAACCCCCGAGGCTGGGGGATGCAGTCTCCTGGGACACCCGACAGATGTTTTTC.

Concerning this clone: This DNA translates differently at residue 16 from the TCRdb protein, which is that of a much larger clone; a read error is likely, and the protein shown is the DNA's own translation. This same CDR3 is encoded by further DNA sequences in the sample. The chain carries TRDV1 and TRDJ1, with 10 bases lining up with TRDD3. The CDR3 is made up of 22 amino acids. From germline, CDR1 is TSWWSYY and CDR2 QGS. CDR3 residues: CALGEVQSYPVGDTGHTDKLIF. CDR3 nucleotides: TGTGCCCTTGGGGAAGTCCAATCCTACCCAGTGGGGGATACAGGGCACACCGATAAACTCATCTTT.

This clone qualifies as large. This specimen includes other DNA sequences encoding the same CDR3. The rearrangement links TRDV2 to TRDJ1; 9 bases are a match to TRDD3. This CDR3 spans 18 amino acids. Germline V gene data show CDR1 as GEAIGNYY and CDR2 as EKD. V was clipped by 4 bases and J by 0 bases; unmatched bases: 14. Here the CDR3 DNA reads TGTGCCTGTGATGGACCCTTGACTGGGGGACCCTACACCGATAAACTCATCTTT. This sequence encodes CACDGPLTGGPYTDKLIF.

A word on this clone: For this DNA, TCRdb reports the protein of a much larger clone, which diverges at residue 7, most likely from a read error; the protein presented here is translated directly from the DNA. The rearrangement joins TRDV1 to TRDJ1; 8 positions agree with TRDD3. This CDR3 contains 18 residues. The germline V gene encodes CDR1 TSWWSYY and CDR2 QGS. V shed 4 bases, J shed 0 bases, and the junction held 13 bases outside the gene matches. The DNA for the CDR3 is TGTGCTCTTGGGGGACCTAAGTTCTGGGGGACCCACACCGATAAACTCATCTTT. Protein product: CALGGPKFWGTHTDKLIF.

To note about this clone: The mismatch at residue 15 between this DNA's translation and the TCRdb protein of a much larger clone likely reflects a read error; the protein shown is translated from the DNA. This sequence joins TRDV1 and TRDJ1; 7 positions match TRDD3. Germline CDR1 is TSWWSYY and CDR2 is QGS. V lost 4 bases, J lost 0 bases, and 26 bases stayed unmatched. This CDR3 region has 22 residues. The CDR3 DNA reads as TGTGCTCTTGGGGTTCCGACCCTCCACTGGGGACCCTTGGTTCCCTACACCGATAAACTCATCTTT. Translation gives CALGVPTLHWGPLVPYTDKLIF.

As for this clone: TCRdb has a much larger clone's protein, which differs at residue 5 from the translation of this DNA, likely because of a read error; what is shown is the protein translated from the DNA. The chain employs TRDV2 and TRDJ1, with TRDD3 as a possible D gene (6 bases). Germline CDR1 reads GEAIGNYY; CDR2 reads EKD. The V end lost 3 bases, the J end lost 3 bases, and 25 bases lay between the germline ends. The CDR3 contains 18 residues. Here the CDR3 reads CACDAGVWGLAGSDKLIF. In DNA, the CDR3 is TGTGCCTGTGACGCCGGGGTCTGGGGCCTCGCCGGCTCCGATAAACTCATCTTT.